Listed below are T cell receptor beta chains from one sample, sequenced in a study of T cell changes during pregnancy in multiple sclerosis. Libraries were prepared by immunoSEQ multiplex PCR; TCRdb keeps only in-frame clonotypes and omits some of them. The repertoire holds roughly 62,000 clones, with 80% to 90% as singletons. The sample consisted of peripheral blood, taken in the first trimester of pregnancy. These receptors originate from a female donor with multiple sclerosis, enrolled in a pregnancy study. Both conserved end residues are part of each CDR3. A D gene is named only where the DNA matches it firmly. Expanded clones get a size class; other rows say once, few or many, or leave the size out.

D	size	V	J	CDR3	DNA
.	.	TRBV19	TRBJ1-4	CATTGGALNEKLFF	TGTGCCACGACGGGGGGGGCCCTTAATGAAAAACTGTTTTTT
.	.	TRBV6-1	TRBJ2-3	CAGSLRGFTDTQYF	TGTGCCGGTTCTTTGCGGGGTTTCACAGATACGCAGTATTTT
.	.	TRBV9	TRBJ1-1	CASSVVLVGLNTEAFF	TGTGCCAGCAGCGTAGTCTTAGTTGGTTTGAACACTGAAGCTTTCTTT
.	.	TRBV6-1	TRBJ1-2	CASSELGVSGYGYTF	TGTGCCAGCAGTGAATTAGGGGTGTCGGGTTATGGCTACACCTTC
.	.	TRBV2	TRBJ2-6	CASASSGANVLTF	TGTGCCAGCGCGAGCTCTGGGGCCAACGTCCTGACTTTC
TRBD2	.	TRBV7-3	TRBJ2-5	CASTSGVETQYF	TGTGCCAGCACGAGCGGGGTTGAGACCCAGTACTTC
TRBD1	once	TRBV4-3	TRBJ2-1	CASSPLPSAGTGSNEQFF	TGCGCCAGCAGCCCCCTGCCCTCTGCCGGGACAGGGTCCAATGAGCAGTTCTTC
.	.	TRBV30	TRBJ1-4	CACQRVSNEKLFF	TGTGCCTGCCAACGGGTGTCTAATGAAAAACTGTTTTTT
.	.	TRBV30	TRBJ1-1	CAWSPLRGEGTEAFF	TGTGCCTGGAGCCCCTTGAGGGGGGAGGGCACTGAAGCTTTCTTT
TRBD1	.	TRBV5-6	TRBJ1-2	CASRTGTGTNYGYTF	TGTGCCAGCAGGACGGGGACAGGAACTAACTATGGCTACACCTTC
TRBD1	.	TRBV7-2	TRBJ1-4	CASSSGTGDEKLFF	TGTGCCAGCAGCTCCGGGACAGGGGACGAAAAACTGTTTTTT
TRBD2	.	TRBV6-4	TRBJ2-5	CASSESGGSQETQYF	TGTGCCAGCAGTGAAAGCGGGGGGTCACAAGAGACCCAGTACTTC
TRBD1	.	TRBV7-9	TRBJ2-1	CASSYTSGTGYNEQFF	TGTGCCAGCAGCTACACCTCCGGGACAGGGTACAATGAGCAGTTCTTC
.	.	TRBV6-6	TRBJ2-5	CASSGGGDGETQYF	TGTGCCAGCAGCGGAGGGGGCGATGGAGAGACCCAGTACTTC
.	.	TRBV30	TRBJ2-5	CAWSVQGGTQYF	TGTGCCTGGAGTGTACAAGGGGGGACCCAGTACTTC
.	.	TRBV11-2	TRBJ2-1	CASSLGTERGTYNEQFF	TGTGCCAGCAGCTTAGGGACGGAGAGGGGGACCTACAATGAGCAGTTCTTC
.	once	TRBV11-2	TRBJ1-5	CASSYSGNQPQHF	TGTGCCAGCAGCTATAGCGGGAATCAGCCCCAGCATTTT
.	.	TRBV7-9	TRBJ1-3	CASSSAGSEGNTIYF	TGTGCCAGCAGTTCCGCGGGTTCTGAAGGAAACACCATATATTTT
TRBD1	.	TRBV6-5	TRBJ2-7	CASSFNRQGQPYEQYF	TGTGCCAGCAGTTTCAATCGACAGGGACAACCCTACGAGCAGTACTTC
.	.	TRBV19	TRBJ1-4	CASNSGADEKLFF	TGTGCCAGTAATTCAGGGGCGGATGAAAAACTGTTTTTT
TRBD2	.	TRBV7-9	TRBJ2-3	CASSVSGSGGAFADTQYF	TGTGCCAGCAGCGTTAGCGGTAGCGGGGGGGCATTCGCAGATACGCAGTATTTT
.	.	TRBV7-8	TRBJ1-2	CASSLGAGRDYGYTF	TGTGCCAGCAGCTTAGGCGCAGGTCGAGACTATGGCTACACCTTC
TRBD1	.	TRBV23-1	TRBJ2-1	CASSQPGQGIHEQFF	TGCGCCAGCAGTCAGCCGGGACAGGGAATCCATGAGCAGTTCTTC
TRBD1	.	TRBV5-6	TRBJ1-5	CASSLAGTGGNQPQHF	TGTGCCAGCAGCTTGGCCGGTACAGGGGGCAATCAGCCCCAGCATTTT
.	.	TRBV18	TRBJ1-1	CASSPPTGQRTEAFF	TGTGCCAGCTCACCACCGACGGGTCAGAGGACTGAAGCTTTCTTT
TRBD2	few	TRBV19	TRBJ2-3	CASSMRLAGGTDTQYF	TGTGCCAGTAGTATGAGGCTAGCGGGGGGCACAGATACGCAGTATTTT
TRBD1	.	TRBV10-3	TRBJ2-7	CAISDGTVSYEQYF	TGTGCCATCAGTGACGGGACAGTTTCCTACGAGCAGTACTTC
.	.	TRBV6-5	TRBJ2-7	CASSYRQGYEQYF	TGTGCCAGCAGTTACCGTCAGGGCTACGAGCAGTACTTC
.	.	TRBV6-6	TRBJ2-3	CATLGFSTDTQYF	TGTGCCACACTGGGCTTTAGCACAGATACGCAGTATTTT
TRBD2	.	TRBV5-1	TRBJ2-2	CASSLKRTSGGAVTGELFF	TGCGCCAGCAGCTTGAAGAGGACTAGCGGGGGGGCGGTCACCGGGGAGCTGTTTTTT
.	.	TRBV10-2	TRBJ2-7	CASRPSGQNWVREQYF	TGCGCCAGCAGACCGTCCGGACAGAATTGGGTTCGCGAGCAGTACTTC
.	once	TRBV19	TRBJ1-3	CASRPGYSGNTIYF	TGTGCCAGTAGACCAGGATACTCTGGAAACACCATATATTTT
.	.	TRBV7-8	TRBJ1-1	CASSPRGANTEAFF	TGTGCCAGCAGCCCAAGGGGCGCGAACACTGAAGCTTTCTTT
TRBD2	.	TRBV7-2	TRBJ2-7	CASSVAGASYEQYF	TGTGCCAGCAGCGTAGCGGGGGCCTCCTACGAGCAGTACTTC
.	.	TRBV6-5	TRBJ1-3	CASSYRSSGNTIYF	TGTGCCAGCAGTTACCGGTCCTCTGGAAACACCATATATTTT
TRBD1	.	TRBV9	TRBJ1-2	CASSVTGGDYGYTF	TGTGCCAGCAGTGTTACAGGGGGCGACTATGGCTACACCTTC
TRBD1	.	TRBV6-6	TRBJ2-7	CASTLDRATTREQYF	TGTGCCAGCACTCTGGACAGGGCGACCACTAGGGAGCAGTACTTC
.	.	TRBV7-3	TRBJ1-1	CASSLGAKNTEAFF	TGTGCCAGCAGCTTGGGAGCAAAGAACACTGAAGCTTTCTTT
TRBD1	.	TRBV7-7	TRBJ2-5	CASSPGTGPQETQYF	TGTGCCAGCAGCCCCGGGACAGGGCCACAAGAGACCCAGTACTTC
.	.	TRBV7-2	TRBJ1-2	CATWGRHGYTF	TGTGCCACCTGGGGGCGGCACGGCTACACCTTC
.	.	TRBV7-2	TRBJ1-6	CASSLVAAVNNSPLHF	TGTGCCAGCAGCTTAGTTGCGGCGGTCAATAATTCACCCCTCCACTTT
.	.	TRBV5-1	TRBJ1-3	CASSLEGQGNTIYF	TGCGCCAGCAGCTTGGAGGGGCAAGGAAACACCATATATTTT
.	.	TRBV30	TRBJ1-6	CAWSVLSGLGSPLHF	TGTGCCTGGAGTGTACTTAGCGGCCTTGGATCACCCCTCCACTTT
TRBD2	.	TRBV7-2	TRBJ2-5	CASSLRSGRAEETQYF	TGTGCCAGCAGCTTAAGGAGCGGGAGGGCGGAGGAGACCCAGTACTTC
.	.	TRBV4-3	TRBJ1-2	CASSQDLEGDYGYTF	TGCGCCAGCAGCCAAGATCTCGAAGGGGACTATGGCTACACCTTC
TRBD1	.	TRBV30	TRBJ2-1	CAYGQERQFF	TGTGCCTATGGACAGGAGCGGCAGTTCTTC
TRBD1	.	TRBV19	TRBJ2-7	CASSMGGQGALVFF	TGTGCCAGTAGTATGGGCGGACAGGGAGCCCTAGTATTCTTC
.	.	TRBV10-3	TRBJ1-1	CAISATGEAFF	TGTGCCATCAGTGCTACGGGTGAAGCTTTCTTT